The T cell receptor beta chain described here comes from a study of human T cells and chemical hapten exposure. Study results and caveats: As the donors had alopecia, their immune response may differ from healthy people's. Correlating positively with patch test score were the PT1 expanded TCR counts.

V shed 2 bases and J shed 0 bases, with 4 bases lying between them. This CDR3 is 13 amino acids long. Stated time point: pre-sensitization, week 0. The treatment denotes: therapeutic diphenylcyclopropenone sensitization with weekly scalp DPC. In its sample, this clonotype was seen many times. Its antigen is unknown. From the RACE reads, TCRdb called clonotypes with MiXCR, one entry per CDR3 protein. The sample includes some 330,000 distinct CDR3 sequences, 4.5% to 5.5% of them seen just once. This receptor was identified in a woman aged 18-29 years with alopecia areata. Some clones in this sample may be carry-over from other donors' samples. The sample here was whole blood, taken in connection with sensitization to the hapten diphenylcyclopropenone (DPC). J is TRBJ1-2 and V is TRBV12-3 or TRBV12-4; D remains ambiguous. The CDR3 is CASSLRPNYGYTF. In nucleotides, the CDR3 is TGTGCCAGCAGTTTAAGACCTAACTATGGCTACACCTTC.